This TCR beta chain was retrieved from a study of siplizumab effects on memory and regulatory T cells. On this clone itself: Its antigen is unidentified.

Whole-study results and caveats: Alloreactive sequences tracing back to unstimulated CD4+ memory cells were significantly reduced by siplizumab. No assignable naive or memory phenotype existed for roughly 80-97% of proliferating CD4+ or CD8+ clones. Mappable alloreactive CD4+ clones averaged about 74% Treg-derived with siplizumab versus under 30% in controls. Apparently more diverse than memory cells, naive T cells also seemed major alloresponse contributors.

Assay used: immunoSEQ multiplex PCR; TCRdb lists only in-frame clones, some missing. The sample contains some 100,000 clones, 90% to 95% of which appear only once. Germline CDR1 and CDR2: MNHNS and SASEGT. V lost 6 bases, J lost 2 bases, and 8 bases lay in between. The CDR3 consists of 13 residues. Sequences were obtained from Tregs sorted from blood. The rearrangement joins TRBV6-1 to TRBJ2-1; no firm D call. The TCR was taken from a human donor in good health. For the CDR3, the DNA is TGTGCCAGCAGGACTGGCCCCTACAATGAGCAGTTCTTC. It codes for CASRTGPYNEQFF.